These 17 T cell receptor beta chains were sequenced from one sample in a study of beta chain features in type 1 diabetes. Isolated RNA was reverse transcribed in full, so expressed TCRB transcripts were sequenced. The repertoire was sequenced with immunoSEQ multiplex PCR; TCRdb's copy has only in-frame clones and lacks some. The repertoire holds 200,000 to 300,000 clones, with 25% to 30% as singletons. The specimen was central memory CD4+ T cells from blood. All receptors derive from a man between 25 and 39 years old in good health.

This clone was detected a few times. The genes are TRBV5-4 and TRBJ2-7; 7 nucleotides agree with TRBD1. CDR1 is SGHNT and CDR2 is YYREEE in the germline V gene (reference sequence). The length of the CDR3 is 15 residues. V gave up 3 bases and J gave up 2 bases; unmatched junction bases: 8. The CDR3 DNA is TGTGCCAGCAGCTCCGACCGGGACAGACCCTACGAGCAGTACTTC. It translates to CASSSDRDRPYEQYF.

This clone was seen a single time. This chain uses TRBV5-1 with TRBJ2-3, with a possible D match to TRBD1 (8 bases). The ends were cut back, 4 bases at V and 1 base at J, with 19 bases in the middle. The CDR3 loop spans 17 amino acids. The germline V gene encodes CDR1 SGHRS and CDR2 YFSETQ. CDR3 sequence: CASSPVGGTGRTDTQYF. CDR3 sequence (DNA): TGCGCCAGCAGCCCTGTCGGGGGGACAGGACGCACAGATACGCAGTATTTT. Using reference TRBV5-1 and TRBJ2-3 for the parts outside the CDR3, the full variable domain is KAGVTQTPRYLIKTRGQQVTLSCSPISGHRSVSWYQQTPGQGLQFLFEYFSETQRNKGNFPGRFSGRQFSNSRSEMNVSTLELGDSALYLCASSPVGGTGRTDTQYFGPGTRLTVL.

V and J are TRBV5-1 and TRBJ2-5; TRBD1 aligns across 12 bases. The V gene end was trimmed by 4 bases and the J gene end by 5 bases; junction bases not matched to a gene: 6. The germline CDR1 and CDR2 sequences are SGHRS and YFSETQ. CDR3 size: 15 residues. The CDR3 loop reads CASSRGTGGLETQYF. CDR3 nucleotides: TGCGCCAGCAGCAGAGGGACAGGGGGCTTGGAGACCCAGTACTTC.

V gene TRBV9 combines with J gene TRBJ2-7; 8 bases map to TRBD1. The V segment lost 4 bases and the J segment 3 bases; nucleotides outside the gene matches: 9. Germline V lookup: CDR1 SGDLS, CDR2 YYNGEE. There are 15 residues in the CDR3. The chain's CDR3 is CASSIGTGLYYEQYF. In DNA form, the CDR3 reads TGTGCCAGCAGCATTGGGACAGGCCTGTACTACGAGCAGTACTTC.

The V and J genes are TRBV23-1 and TRBJ2-1; TRBD2 agrees at 13 bases. TRBV23-1 has ORF status, its function being uncertain. The CDR3 runs 18 residues. V lost 4 bases, J lost 1 base, and 7 bases stayed unmatched. The CDR3 spells CASSRWTSGGPSYNEQFF. The CDR3 bases are TGCGCCAGCAGTCGATGGACTAGCGGGGGACCTTCCTACAATGAGCAGTTCTTC.

The chain uses TRBV29-1 and TRBJ1-4; D is ambiguous. The CDR3 spans 13 residues. The germline gives CDR1 SQVTM, CDR2 ANQGSEA. V was cut by 3 bases and J by 4 bases, with 9 bases left in between. CDR3 coding DNA: TGCAGCGTTGACGCAGACATTAATGAAAAACTGTTTTTT. It encodes CSVDADINEKLFF.

This clone was seen a few times. The CDR3 nucleotides read TGCGCCAGCAGTCTCCGCCCCAGGGGTCTCTTCGACAATCAGCCCCAGCATTTT. Translating gives CASSLRPRGLFDNQPQHF. This sequence joins TRBV23-1 and TRBJ1-5, with D possibly being TRBD1 (6 bases). TRBV23-1 is flagged as an ORF with uncertain function. This CDR3 is built from 18 residues. V was shortened by 4 bases and J by 3 bases, with 22 bases between the two germline ends.

The chain has TRBV6-5 and TRBJ1-5; tentative D call: TRBD1 (6 bases). Germline assignment: CDR1 MNHEY and CDR2 SVGAGI. This CDR3 is built from 15 residues. Trimming pared 6 bases from V and 2 bases from J, leaving 14 bases between. CDR3 sequence: CASRPTGLGNQPQHF. The CDR3 DNA sequence: TGTGCCAGCAGGCCCACAGGGTTGGGCAATCAGCCCCAGCATTTT.

The chain's CDR3 is CASSPGTGEYEQYF. The CDR3 nucleotides read TGTGCCAGCAGCCCGGGGACAGGGGAATACGAGCAGTACTTC. This chain links TRBV9 with TRBJ2-7; 10 nucleotides align to TRBD1. Germline CDR1 reads SGDLS; CDR2 reads YYNGEE. The CDR3 has 14 amino acids. V was clipped by 4 bases and J by 4 bases; unmatched bases: 5.

The chain joins TRBV7-2 to TRBJ2-7; D remains unclear. This CDR3 spans 13 amino acids. Between the trimmed V and J ends, which lost 5 bases and 2 bases, there was a span of 10 bases. Germline V CDR1 and CDR2: SGHTA, FQGNSA. The CDR3 loop is CASSVGWAYEQYF. DNA of the CDR3: TGTGCCAGCAGCGTAGGTTGGGCCTACGAGCAGTACTTC.

This clone appeared once. The chain uses TRBV28 and TRBJ2-5, with 9 positions matching TRBD2. The CDR3 loop spans 15 amino acids. Trimming removed 2 bases from V and 2 bases from J; junction bases left unmatched: 3. CDR1 and CDR2 (germline): MDHEN, SYDVKM. CDR3 region: CASSLPLAGQETQYF. CDR3 nucleotides: TGTGCCAGCAGTTTACCTCTAGCGGGACAAGAGACCCAGTACTTC.

The sample holds a few counts of this clone. The chain couples TRBV6-5 to TRBJ2-3, with a possible D match to TRBD2 (5 bases). V was cut by 6 bases and J by 1 base, with 11 bases left in between. The V gene's germline CDR1 is MNHEY and CDR2 SVGAGI. This CDR3 is 14 amino acids long. The CDR3 sequence: CASSRTGGTDTQYF. CDR3 nucleotides: TGTGCCAGCAGCCGCACCGGGGGCACAGATACGCAGTATTTT.

This clone was seen only a few times. J is TRBJ2-3 and V is TRBV30, with 9 bases aligning to TRBD2. The CDR3 sequence is 17 residues long. CDR1 GTSNPN and CDR2 SVGIG come from the germline V gene (reference sequence). V shed 3 bases, J shed 2 bases, and the junction held 12 bases outside the gene matches. CDR3 sequence (DNA): TGTGCCTGGAGCCCGGGCGGGACTAGCAGACACACAGATACGCAGTATTTT. This sequence encodes CAWSPGGTSRHTDTQYF.

In its sample, this clone was seen a few times. The J gene is TRBJ2-2, the V gene TRBV6-1; 7 bases align to TRBD2. Germline values: CDR1 MNHNS, CDR2 SASEGT. CDR3 length equals 15 residues. J lost 3 bases, V lost 10 bases, and 11 bases had no gene match. This CDR3 reads CAIMGGSIDTGELFF. CDR3 coding DNA: TGTGCCATCATGGGCGGGAGCATAGACACCGGGGAGCTGTTTTTT.

This clone occurred a few times. The chain uses TRBV2 and TRBJ2-7; 8 bases map to TRBD1. The length of the CDR3 is 15 residues. Germline CDR1 is SNHLY and CDR2 is FYNNEI. The ends lost 6 bases at V and 5 bases at J; junction bases unmatched: 12. CDR3 nucleotides: TGTGCCAGCAGCCCGTCGGGACAGGTTAACAACGAGCAGTACTTC. This encodes CASSPSGQVNNEQYF.

This clone was counted only a few times. J is TRBJ2-2 and V is TRBV30; D gene uncertain. This CDR3 contains 14 residues. Germline assignment: CDR1 GTSNPN and CDR2 SVGIG (reference sequence). The V end lost 2 bases, the J end lost 6 bases, and 13 bases lay between the germline ends. CDR3 in DNA: TGTGCCTGGAGTACAGACCCCCGAGCCGGGGAGCTGTTTTTT. Residues: CAWSTDPRAGELFF.

This chain joins TRBV28 and TRBJ1-1; D ambiguous. Germline V lookup: CDR1 MDHEN, CDR2 SYDVKM. This CDR3 is 14 amino acids long. V dropped 8 bases and J dropped 5 bases, with 18 bases sitting between them. CDR3 amino acids: CASVSAGGRTEAFF. Here the CDR3 DNA reads TGTGCCAGCGTTTCCGCAGGAGGGAGGACTGAAGCTTTCTTT.